Presented here are 9 T cell receptor beta chains from one specimen sequenced in a study of blood T cell repertoires in COVID-19. Here immunoSEQ multiplex PCR was the method, and the copy in TCRdb shows in-frame clones only, minus some. The repertoire has roughly 460,000 clones, over 85% of them found once; the top ten carry 0.8% to 0.85%. The sequencing input was peripheral blood. The receptor set was obtained from a man aged 18 to 30 with COVID-19, enrolled during active disease.

The rearrangement joins TRBV14 to TRBJ2-1; TRBD1 matches at 10 bases. This CDR3 spans 15 amino acids. Germline CDR1 reads SGHDN; CDR2 reads FVKESK. V shed 4 bases and J 8 bases; nucleotides not matched to a gene: 8. The chain's CDR3 is CASSLTGQGSDEQFF. Written as DNA, the CDR3 is TGTGCCAGCAGCCTAACGGGACAGGGGTCAGATGAGCAGTTCTTC.

V is TRBV7-9 and J is TRBJ1-1; no clear D. There are 13 residues in the CDR3. Between the trimmed V and J ends, which lost 5 bases and 7 bases, there was a span of 14 bases. Germline assignment: CDR1 SEHNR and CDR2 FQNEAQ (reference sequence). This CDR3 is CASSPTALSEAFF. The DNA of the CDR3 is TGTGCCAGCAGCCCAACCGCGCTAAGTGAAGCTTTCTTT. The full variable domain, with the rest looked up from reference TRBV7-9 and TRBJ1-1, is DTGVSQNPRHKITKRGQNVTFRCDPISEHNRLYWYRQTLGQGPEFLTYFQNEAQLEKSRLLSDRFSAERPKGSFSTLEIQRTEQGDSAMYLCASSPTALSEAFFGQGTRLTVV.

This sequence joins TRBV19 and TRBJ2-2, with 10 positions matching TRBD1. Per germline, CDR1 LNHDA and CDR2 SQIVND (reference sequence). The CDR3 runs 15 residues. V lost 5 bases and J lost 3; bases outside the gene matches: 3. The CDR3, as DNA: TGTGCCAGTAGTCCCGGGACAGGGGACACCGGGGAGCTGTTTTTT. Its protein product is CASSPGTGDTGELFF.

The CDR3 region is CASSLAGTSPEQFF. CDR3 in DNA: TGCGCCAGCAGCTTGGCTGGGACTAGCCCGGAGCAGTTCTTC. This sequence joins TRBV5-1 and TRBJ2-1; 9 positions match TRBD2. Germline V gene data show CDR1 as SGHRS and CDR2 as YFSETQ. The CDR3 has 14 residues. After removal of 0 bases from V and 10 bases from J, the junction contained 5 bases not matched to a gene.

The CDR3 region has the DNA TGTGCCAGCAGCCGGCGGGATACGCAGTATTTT. Translation: CASSRRDTQYF. V and J are TRBV27 and TRBJ2-3; D is unclear. Trimming took off 6 bases at V and 6 bases at J, with 7 bases between the two ends. Germline lookup yields CDR1 MNHEY and CDR2 SMNVEV (reference sequence). The CDR3 is 11 amino acids.

The chain couples TRBV10-2 to TRBJ1-6; tentative D call: TRBD1 (5 bases). In germline, CDR1 is WSHSY, CDR2 SAAADI. Trimming took off 4 bases at V and 3 bases at J, with 16 bases between the two ends. The CDR3 is 17 amino acids. CDR3 amino acids: CASSVGEGPFYNSPLHF. The CDR3 DNA follows: TGCGCCAGCAGTGTTGGGGAGGGGCCTTTCTATAATTCACCCCTCCACTTT.

This sequence joins TRBV13 and TRBJ2-7; possible D gene TRBD2, 6 bases. V shed 0 bases and J shed 7 bases, with 19 bases lying between them. The CDR3 spans 16 residues. Per germline, CDR1 PRHDT and CDR2 FYEKMQ (reference sequence). DNA of the CDR3: TGTGCCAGCAGCTTAGGGGACGGCGGGAAAGGGAGAGAGCAGTACTTC. Translating gives CASSLGDGGKGREQYF.

CDR3 sequence (DNA): TGTGCCAGCAGGGGACTAGCGGGGGGGGCCCAGTACTTC. Translating gives CASRGLAGGAQYF. This chain connects TRBV5-4 to TRBJ2-5; TRBD2 matches 16 bases. J was trimmed by 9 bases and V by 5 bases; bases with no gene match: 1. The germline gives CDR1 SGHNT, CDR2 YYREEE (reference sequence). The CDR3 extends over 13 amino acids.

This chain connects TRBV2 to TRBJ2-7, with TRBD2 matching over 12 bases. The V gene end was trimmed by 6 bases and the J gene end by 2 bases; junction bases not matched to a gene: 8. The germline CDR1 and CDR2 sequences are SNHLY and FYNNEI. The CDR3 length is 16 residues. The CDR3 sequence: CASSYRLAGDPYEQYF. The CDR3 DNA follows: TGTGCCAGCAGCTACCGACTAGCGGGAGATCCCTACGAGCAGTACTTC.